This TCR beta chain emerged from a study of T cells after posttransplantation cyclophosphamide. Concerning this clone: Its target is unknown.

The method was immunoSEQ multiplex PCR; TCRdb's version includes in-frame clones alone and lacks a portion of them. The sample lists some 4,000 clones, around two thirds occurring once. The CDR3 loop spans 15 amino acids. J gave up 10 bases and V 2 bases, and 7 bases lay outside the gene matches. Per germline, CDR1 MGHRA and CDR2 YSYEKL. General study points: Recipient CMV seropositivity and CMV reactivation strongly tracked TRB clonality. Later blood repertoires were often dominated by clones from the donor CD8+ memory compartment.

The chain is built from TRBV4-1 and TRBJ2-1; 11 nucleotides align to TRBD2. The sequenced material came from memory CD8+ T cells sorted from blood. This TCR came from a man aged 25-45 years in good health and a related stem cell transplant donor. The CDR3 nucleotides are TGCGCCAGCAGCCAACATAGCGGGGGGGGTCAAGAGCAGTTCTTC. Translated, it gives CASSQHSGGGQEQFF.